Listed here are 30 T cell receptor beta chains from one sample, sequenced in a study of CD8 T cells in Susac syndrome. An input of roughly 0.45 to 1 ug of RNA was subjected to reverse transcription using random hexamers. TCRdb re-called the immunoSEQ multiplex PCR reads through MiXCR, storing one row per CDR3 protein. The table records 180,000 or so distinct CDR3 sequences, roughly 95% of them present only once. Sequencing was performed on CD4+ T cells from PBMCs. These receptors were obtained from a human donor in good health.

The chain has TRBV29-1 and TRBJ1-4; 8 nucleotides agree with TRBD1. This CDR3 is built from 14 residues. Per germline, CDR1 SQVTM and CDR2 ANQGSEA. Losses at the gene ends were 3 bases for V and 5 bases for J; bases not matched to a gene: 5. The DNA for the CDR3 is TGCAGCGTTGAGGACAGGGCCTCAAATGAAAAACTGTTTTTT. Translating it yields CSVEDRASNEKLFF. Full variable domain (remainder filled in from reference TRBV29-1 and TRBJ1-4): SAVISQKPSRDICQRGTSLTIQCQVDSQVTMMFWYRQQPGQSLTLIATANQGSEATYESGFVIDKFPISRPNLTFSTLTVSNMSPEDSSIYLCSVEDRASNEKLFFGSGTQLSVL.

This chain joins TRBV30 and TRBJ1-1, with D maybe TRBD1 (6 bases). V shed 0 bases and J shed 6 bases, with 17 bases lying between them. The length of the CDR3 is 15 residues. Germline V gene sequence: CDR1 GTSNPN, CDR2 SVGIG (reference sequence). CDR3 nucleotide sequence: TGTGCCTGGAGTGTATTAGGGCAGGGGAGATCTGAAGCTTTCTTT. This sequence encodes CAWSVLGQGRSEAFF.

This clonotype was counted a single time. V and J are TRBV29-1 and TRBJ2-1; D uncertain. Per the germline V gene, CDR1 is SQVTM and CDR2 is ANQGSEA. This CDR3 has 13 residues. Between the trimmed V and J ends, which lost 4 bases and 2 bases, there was a span of 9 bases. The CDR3 DNA is TGCAGCGTTGTTCGGGCCACCTACAATGAGCAGTTCTTC. The encoded protein is CSVVRATYNEQFF.

V and J are TRBV20-1 and TRBJ2-3; possible D gene TRBD2, 6 bases. The germline CDR1 and CDR2 sequences are DFQATT and SNEGSKA (reference sequence). V was cut by 1 base and J by 2 bases, with 10 bases left in between. The CDR3 spans 14 residues. In DNA, the CDR3 is TGCAGTGCTAGAGGGGGCGGGGCCACAGATACGCAGTATTTT. As protein: CSARGGGATDTQYF.

This clonotype was seen only once. The chain uses TRBV7-2 and TRBJ1-5, with 9 bases aligning to TRBD1. The CDR3 runs 15 residues. V was pared by 1 base and J by 5 bases, with 3 bases of the junction left unmatched. CDR1 and CDR2 from the germline V gene are SGHTA and FQGNSA. CDR3 sequence reads: CASSLVGQGYQPQHF. In DNA form, the CDR3 reads TGTGCCAGCAGCTTAGTTGGACAGGGGTATCAGCCCCAGCATTTT. The variable domain in full, completed from reference TRBV7-2 and TRBJ1-5, reads GAGVSQSPSNKVTEKGKDVELRCDPISGHTALYWYRQSLGQGLEFLIYFQGNSAPDKSGLPSDRFSAERTGGSVSTLTIQRTQQEDSAVYLCASSLVGQGYQPQHFGDGTRLSIL.

The chain links TRBV29-1 to TRBJ1-1; D is unclear. Trimming took 6 bases from V and 6 from J, leaving 20 bases between them. Germline V lookup: CDR1 SQVTM, CDR2 ANQGSEA. This CDR3 is 14 amino acids long. The CDR3 DNA sequence: TGCAGCGTGACGACCTCCCTTTACCAGTCTGAAGCTTTCTTT. This sequence encodes CSVTTSLYQSEAFF.

This clonotype was seen a single time. V gene TRBV6-5 combines with J gene TRBJ1-1, with a tentative D call TRBD1 (5 bases). Trimming pared 2 bases from V and 4 bases from J, leaving 8 bases between. CDR3 length: 13 residues. Germline V CDR1 and CDR2: MNHEY, SVGAGI. CDR3 DNA: TGTGCCAGCAGTTACAGCGGGGCCACTGAAGCTTTCTTT. Encoded protein: CASSYSGATEAFF.

The CDR3 loop reads CASRSDRPGANVLTF. The CDR3 DNA is TGTGCCAGCAGGTCGGACAGGCCTGGGGCCAACGTCCTGACTTTC. The chain recombines TRBV12-3 or TRBV12-4 with TRBJ2-6; 7 nucleotides agree with TRBD1. The junction had 4 bases not matched to a gene; V was cut back by 6 bases and J by 2 bases. The CDR3 is made up of 15 amino acids.

CDR3 amino acids: CASSLGVAGVETQYF. The CDR3 DNA reads as TGCGCCAGCAGCTTGGGGGTAGCGGGAGTGGAGACCCAGTACTTC. The chain employs TRBV5-1 and TRBJ2-5, with 9 bases matching TRBD2. Germline V gene data show CDR1 as SGHRS and CDR2 as YFSETQ. The CDR3 has 15 residues. The ends lost 0 bases at V and 5 bases at J; junction bases unmatched: 5.

The chain carries TRBV5-1 and TRBJ2-3; no clear D. Per germline, CDR1 SGHRS and CDR2 YFSETQ. The length of the CDR3 is 14 residues. V gave up 0 bases and J gave up 1 base, with 6 bases separating them. The CDR3 is CASSLEDGTDTQYF. DNA for the CDR3: TGCGCCAGCAGCTTGGAGGACGGCACAGATACGCAGTATTTT.

The chain joins TRBV20-1 to TRBJ2-2; possibly TRBD2 for D (6 bases). This CDR3 is built from 14 residues. Germline V gives CDR1 DFQATT, CDR2 SNEGSKA (reference sequence). Trimming left V 3 bases short and J 5 bases short, with 13 bases between. CDR3 sequence: CSASSGGITGELFF. The CDR3 bases are TGCAGTGCTAGTTCCGGGGGTATAACCGGGGAGCTGTTTTTT.

The chain links TRBV25-1 to TRBJ1-5; D is uncertain. Trimming removed 6 bases from V and 2 bases from J, with 8 bases in between. Per the germline V gene, CDR1 is MGHDK and CDR2 is SYGVNS. CDR3 size: 13 residues. The CDR3 nucleotides read TGTGCCAGCAGAAGGGATGGCAATCAGCCCCAGCATTTT. Its protein product is CASRRDGNQPQHF.

The chain carries TRBV25-1 and TRBJ1-6; D unresolved. Between the trimmed V and J ends, which lost 2 bases and 12 bases, there was a span of 17 bases. The length of the CDR3 is 15 residues. Germline loops: CDR1 MGHDK, CDR2 SYGVNS. CDR3 amino acids: CASSEQTGIPLPLHF. The CDR3 DNA is TGTGCCAGCAGTGAACAGACCGGGATCCCGTTACCCCTCCACTTT.

The CDR3 region is CASSLSPLYGYTF. As DNA, the CDR3 is TGTGCCAGCAGTCTCTCCCCCTTATATGGCTACACCTTC. The chain joins TRBV12-3 or TRBV12-4 to TRBJ1-2; D is uncertain. Deletions cut 5 bases from V and 5 bases from J, with 12 bases between. The CDR3 has 13 residues.

This chain uses TRBV30 with TRBJ1-5; no clear D gene. Germline V gives CDR1 GTSNPN, CDR2 SVGIG (reference sequence). The CDR3 is 13 amino acids. With 0 bases removed from V and 4 bases from J, the gap between germline ends came to 7 bases. The DNA for the CDR3 is TGTGCCTGGAGTGTACATGGGAATCAGCCCCAGCATTTT. Translation: CAWSVHGNQPQHF. The full variable domain, in which reference TRBV30 and TRBJ1-5 provide the parts outside the CDR3, is SQTIHQWPATLVQPVGSPLSLECTVEGTSNPNLYWYRQAAGRGLQLLFYSVGIGQISSEVPQNLSASRPQDRQFILSSKKLLLSDSGFYLCAWSVHGNQPQHFGDGTRLSIL.

The genes are TRBV12-3 or TRBV12-4 and TRBJ2-6; D may match TRBD1 or TRBD2 (5 bases each). The CDR3 is 16 residues long. The V and J ends lost 5 bases and 0 bases respectively, with 11 bases between them. CDR3 protein: CASSPARGSGANVLTF. For the CDR3, the DNA is TGTGCCAGCAGTCCCGCGAGGGGCTCTGGGGCCAACGTCCTGACTTTC.

The chain combines TRBV29-1 with TRBJ2-3; D is undetermined. The CDR3 has 10 amino acids. V lost 6 bases and J 5 bases, leaving 6 bases between the germline ends. Germline values: CDR1 SQVTM, CDR2 ANQGSEA. The CDR3 here is CSVSIDTQYF. Here the CDR3 DNA reads TGCAGCGTCAGTATAGATACGCAGTATTTT.

The rearrangement joins TRBV20-1 to TRBJ2-2; tentatively, D is TRBD2 (6 bases). CDR3 length: 14 residues. With 0 bases removed from V and 4 bases from J, the gap between germline ends came to 9 bases. Germline CDR1 is DFQATT and CDR2 is SNEGSKA (reference sequence). CDR3 protein: CSAREGGATGELFF. The CDR3 DNA sequence: TGCAGTGCTAGAGAGGGCGGGGCCACCGGGGAGCTGTTTTTT.

This sequence joins TRBV19 and TRBJ2-5, with D hard to call. The germline V gene encodes CDR1 LNHDA and CDR2 SQIVND (reference sequence). The CDR3 has 13 residues. V lost 7 bases and J 2 bases, leaving 11 bases between the germline ends. For the CDR3, the DNA is TGTGCCAGTAAGGGCAGAGGACAAGAGACCCAGTACTTC. Translation: CASKGRGQETQYF.

This clonotype occurred once. CDR3 in DNA: TGTGCCAGCAGCTTAGATCCAGGGGCAGATACGCAGTATTTT. Its protein is CASSLDPGADTQYF. The gene calls are TRBV7-9 and TRBJ2-3, with D perhaps TRBD1 (6 bases). CDR1 and CDR2 from the germline V gene are SEHNR and FQNEAQ (reference sequence). V was trimmed by 1 base and J by 4 bases, leaving 9 bases between them. The CDR3 length is 14 residues.

The chain is built from TRBV4-2 and TRBJ2-1; 8 bases map to TRBD2. The germline CDR1 and CDR2 sequences are LGHNA and YNFKEQ. The CDR3 spans 15 residues. The trim removed 7 bases at V and 1 base at J, leaving 6 bases unmatched. CDR3 in amino acids: CASTSGRGSYNEQFF. CDR3 DNA: TGTGCCAGCACCAGCGGGAGAGGATCCTACAATGAGCAGTTCTTC.

The rearrangement uses TRBV30 and TRBJ2-1; 7 bases map to TRBD2. The CDR3 consists of 13 residues. Germline values: CDR1 GTSNPN, CDR2 SVGIG (reference sequence). The J segment lost 5 bases and the V segment lost 5 bases, leaving 6 bases of the junction unmatched. CDR3 nucleotide sequence: TGTGCCTGGGAAAGGGAGGGAAACAATGAGCAGTTCTTC. As protein: CAWEREGNNEQFF.

V gene TRBV4-1 combines with J gene TRBJ1-4, with 7 positions matching TRBD1. Losses at the gene ends were 0 bases for V and 5 bases for J; bases not matched to a gene: 6. The CDR3 extends over 16 amino acids. Germline CDR1 is MGHRA and CDR2 is YSYEKL. As DNA, the CDR3 is TGCGCCAGCAGCCAAGACCCCGCAGGGGGAAATGAAAAACTGTTTTTT. It codes for CASSQDPAGGNEKLFF.

The CDR3 DNA is TGCAGCGTTGCCCGGGCAGGGGATGAAAAACTGTTTTTT. This gives the protein CSVARAGDEKLFF. The chain employs TRBV29-1 and TRBJ1-4; D might be TRBD1 (6 bases). Deletions cut 4 bases from V and 6 bases from J, with 12 bases between. The CDR3 sequence is 13 residues long. The germline CDR1 and CDR2 sequences are SQVTM and ANQGSEA. Looking up the rest from reference TRBV29-1 and TRBJ1-4 gives the full variable domain: SAVISQKPSRDICQRGTSLTIQCQVDSQVTMMFWYRQQPGQSLTLIATANQGSEATYESGFVIDKFPISRPNLTFSTLTVSNMSPEDSSIYLCSVARAGDEKLFFGSGTQLSVL.

This clonotype came up a few times. The chain is built from TRBV20-1 and TRBJ2-1, with D maybe TRBD2 (6 bases). Germline-derived CDR1 and CDR2 are DFQATT and SNEGSKA (reference sequence). V lost 0 bases and J lost 0, with 6 bases in between. The CDR3 sequence is 14 residues long. This CDR3 is CSARDGSSYNEQFF. In nucleotides, the CDR3 is TGCAGTGCTAGAGACGGGAGCTCCTACAATGAGCAGTTCTTC.

The chain has TRBV20-1 and TRBJ1-2; D is possibly TRBD1 (5 bases). CDR3 length: 13 amino acids. The V gene lost 5 bases and the J gene lost 2 bases, with 12 bases spanning the gap. The germline V gene has CDR1 DFQATT and CDR2 SNEGSKA (reference sequence). The CDR3 coding sequence is TGCAGTGCTGGGCCGCAGGGAAACTATGGCTACACCTTC. This gives the protein CSAGPQGNYGYTF.

J is TRBJ2-5 and V is TRBV4-1; TRBD1 matches 8 bases. Germline V lookup: CDR1 MGHRA, CDR2 YSYEKL. This CDR3 contains 15 residues. The junction had 7 bases not matched to a gene; V was cut back by 5 bases and J by 2 bases. This chain's CDR3 is CASSFAGTGQETQYF. In nucleotides, the CDR3 is TGCGCCAGCAGCTTCGCCGGGACAGGACAAGAGACCCAGTACTTC.

J is TRBJ1-6 and V is TRBV11-2; no firm D call. The germline CDR1 and CDR2 sequences are SGHAT and FQNNGV. V was clipped by 5 bases and J by 9 bases, with 11 bases between them. The CDR3 has 13 residues. DNA of the CDR3: TGTGCCAGCAGCCCACGAACCATTTCACCCCTCCACTTT. Its translation is CASSPRTISPLHF.

The gene calls are TRBV2 and TRBJ1-5, with 8 nucleotides matching TRBD1. The CDR3 runs 14 residues. Trimming at V came to 10 bases and at J to 6 bases, leaving 11 bases not matched to a gene. CDR1 is SNHLY, CDR2 FYNNEI, per germline. CDR3 sequence (DNA): TGTGCCACACAGGGGGAGGGTGGTTTTCAGCCCCAGCATTTT. The encoded protein is CATQGEGGFQPQHF.

V and J are TRBV3-1 and TRBJ1-1, with D possibly matching TRBD1 (6 bases). CDR1 and CDR2 (germline): LGHDT, YNNKEL (reference sequence). V dropped 4 bases and J dropped 5 bases, with 8 bases sitting between them. CDR3 length equals 12 residues. This chain's CDR3 is CASSRTGTEAFF. The CDR3 bases are TGTGCCAGCAGCCGTACAGGGACTGAAGCTTTCTTT.